Reported below is one TCR beta chain. This sample was taken from a study of blood T cells in healthy people across ages. The sample, roughly 9.1 milliliters of peripheral blood, was drawn from each donor. Each sample gave at least 6.5 million isolated PBMCs. Alongside a J-beta primer mix, a sample-barcoded 5' primer served in a second PCR lasting 7 to 11 cycles. A template-switch adaptor with 12 random nucleotides tagged each cDNA molecule. TCRdb processed the 5' RACE reads anew with MiXCR; each CDR3 protein has one entry. The repertoire consists of around 1,600,000 distinct CDR3 sequences, with under 55% occurring once and the leading ten covering under 5%. Input material: blood. The TCR was taken from a woman between 18 and 30 years old in good health.

DNA of the CDR3: TGTGCCAGCAGCTTAGACAGAAACACCATATATTTT. This translates into CASSLDRNTIYF. This chain joins TRBV7-2 and TRBJ1-3; D unclear. Deletions cut 1 base from V and 5 bases from J, with 3 bases between. CDR3 size: 12 residues. Germline CDR1 and CDR2: SGHTA and FQGNSA.